This TCR beta chain was documented in a study of cytomegalovirus exposure and HLA in healthy donors. Trimming took 0 bases from V and 0 from J, leaving 11 bases between them. The germline CDR1 and CDR2 sequences are GTSNPN and SVGIG (reference sequence). This CDR3 has 16 amino acids. It was with 60 Vbeta and 13 Jbeta primers that the PCR ran. The assay was immunoSEQ multiplex PCR, and TCRdb's table has in-frame clones only and misses some. Of approximately 170,000 clones in the sample, over 80% were seen once. The clonotype was recovered from a man over 45 in good health and CMV-seropositive. The chain uses TRBV30 and TRBJ2-2; a possible D gene is TRBD1 (6 bases). Sequencing used PBMCs. The CDR3 sequence is CAWSVLGQSNTGELFF. The DNA for the CDR3 is TGTGCCTGGAGTGTGTTGGGACAATCGAACACCGGGGAGCTGTTTTTT.